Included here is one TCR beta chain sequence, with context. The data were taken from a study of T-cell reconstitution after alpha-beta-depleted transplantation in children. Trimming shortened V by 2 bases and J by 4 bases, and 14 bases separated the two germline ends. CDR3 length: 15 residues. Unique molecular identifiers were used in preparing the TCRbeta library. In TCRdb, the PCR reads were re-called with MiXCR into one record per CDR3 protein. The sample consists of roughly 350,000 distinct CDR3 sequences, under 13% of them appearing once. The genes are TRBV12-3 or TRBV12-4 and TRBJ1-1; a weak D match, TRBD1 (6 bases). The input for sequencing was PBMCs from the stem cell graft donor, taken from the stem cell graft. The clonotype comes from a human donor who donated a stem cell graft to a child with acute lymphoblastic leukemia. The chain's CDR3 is CASSLSGAVSTEAFF. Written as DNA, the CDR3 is TGTGCCAGCAGTTTATCAGGGGCAGTCTCCACTGAAGCTTTCTTT.